The 11 T cell receptor beta chains in this list originate from one sample, sequenced in a study of blood T cell repertoires in COVID-19. The table came from immunoSEQ multiplex PCR; TCRdb's copy has only in-frame clones and leaves some out. The data show tens of thousands of clones, about 90% seen once. The specimen sequenced was peripheral blood. The receptors come from a woman between 45 and 65 years old with active or convalescent COVID-19.

V gene TRBV28 combines with J gene TRBJ1-5; D remains ambiguous. This CDR3 has 16 residues. Trimming pared 2 bases from V and 0 bases from J, leaving 11 bases between. CDR1 is MDHEN, CDR2 SYDVKM, per germline. The CDR3 sequence: CASSLMGGPSNQPQHF. CDR3 sequence (DNA): TGTGCCAGCAGTTTAATGGGAGGACCTAGCAATCAGCCCCAGCATTTT.

The genes are TRBV5-1 and TRBJ2-5, with a possible D match to TRBD1 (6 bases). In germline, CDR1 is SGHRS, CDR2 YFSETQ. The germline V and J ends were trimmed by 1 base and 4 bases, with 17 bases remaining between them. This CDR3 has 16 residues. The chain's CDR3 is CASSLTGRSGRETQYF. CDR3 nucleotide sequence: TGCGCCAGCAGCTTGACAGGGCGTTCGGGGCGAGAGACCCAGTACTTC.

The gene calls are TRBV30 and TRBJ1-2; D gene unclear. The V gene lost 4 bases and the J gene lost 0 bases, with 15 bases spanning the gap. Per germline, CDR1 GTSNPN and CDR2 SVGIG (reference sequence). The CDR3 is made up of 15 amino acids. The CDR3 DNA reads TGTGCCTGGAATTCTTGGCAGTCAACTAACTATGGCTACACCTTC. This codes for CAWNSWQSTNYGYTF.

The V gene is TRBV3-1 (or the pseudogene TRBV3-2), the J gene TRBJ1-1; D unresolved. Germline V CDR1 and CDR2: LGHDT, YNNKEL (reference sequence). This CDR3 spans 16 amino acids. The V and J ends lost 1 base and 4 bases respectively, with 16 bases between them. The chain's CDR3 is CASSQGAGVRFTEAFF. In DNA, the CDR3 is TGTGCCAGCAGCCAAGGAGCGGGAGTGCGGTTCACTGAAGCTTTCTTT.

The CDR3 region has the DNA TGTGCCAGCAGCCCCGCGGGAGATTCACCCCTCCACTTT. It codes for CASSPAGDSPLHF. J is TRBJ1-6 and V is TRBV28; no definite D call. Germline lookup yields CDR1 MDHEN and CDR2 SYDVKM. Trimming cost V 6 bases and J 8 bases, with 11 bases left between them. This CDR3 contains 13 residues.

This chain joins TRBV5-5 and TRBJ2-2, with 11 bases identical to TRBD1. CDR1 is SGHKS and CDR2 is YYEKEE in the germline V gene (reference sequence). With V trimmed by 1 base and J by 0 bases, 5 bases remained unmatched. The CDR3 contains 18 residues. As DNA, the CDR3 is TGTGCCAGCAGCTTGCTCGGACAGGGGGCAGCGAACACCGGGGAGCTGTTTTTT. Translated, it gives CASSLLGQGAANTGELFF. Full variable domain (remainder filled in from reference TRBV5-5 and TRBJ2-2): DAGVTQSPTHLIKTRGQQVTLRCSPISGHKSVSWYQQVLGQGPQFIFQYYEKEERGRGNFPDRFSARQFPNYSSELNVNALLLGDSALYLCASSLLGQGAANTGELFFGEGSRLTVL.

This chain uses TRBV5-1 with TRBJ2-5; 9 bases match TRBD2. The CDR3 consists of 15 residues. J gave up 5 bases and V 5 bases, and 10 bases lay outside the gene matches. CDR1 is SGHRS and CDR2 is YFSETQ in the germline V gene. CDR3 sequence: CASRTGTSSWETQYF. CDR3 sequence (DNA): TGCGCCAGCAGAACCGGGACTAGCAGCTGGGAGACCCAGTACTTC.

The V and J genes are TRBV5-6 and TRBJ1-4; tentatively, D is TRBD1 (5 bases). Germline V CDR1 and CDR2: SGHDT, YYEEEE. V shed 1 base and J shed 4 bases, with 11 bases lying between them. This CDR3 contains 15 residues. The CDR3 DNA follows: TGTGCCAGCAGCTTGTTTGGCAGGGATAATGAAAAACTGTTTTTT. Its protein product is CASSLFGRDNEKLFF. The whole variable domain, remainder taken from reference TRBV5-6 and TRBJ1-4, is DAGVTQSPTHLIKTRGQQVTLRCSPKSGHDTVSWYQQALGQGPQFIFQYYEEEERQRGNFPDRFSGHQFPNYSSELNVNALLLGDSALYLCASSLFGRDNEKLFFGSGTQLSVL.

CDR3 in DNA: TGTGCCAGCAGCCTAGGGGGGGGTTGGAACACTGAAGCTTTCTTT. Translated, it gives CASSLGGGWNTEAFF. The chain has TRBV7-8 and TRBJ1-1; possibly TRBD1 for D (6 bases). The germline gives CDR1 SGHVS, CDR2 FQNEAQ. The CDR3 sequence is 15 residues long. V dropped 5 bases and J dropped 1 base, with 14 bases sitting between them.

The rearrangement uses TRBV4-3 and TRBJ1-2; maybe TRBD1 (6 bases). V lost 3 bases to trimming and J lost 7 bases, with 21 bases between them. Germline V lookup: CDR1 LGHNA, CDR2 YSLEER. The length of the CDR3 is 16 residues. For the CDR3, the DNA is TGCGCCAGCAGCCAGTATCCCGGACAGCCTCTCGGTGGCTACACCTTC. It codes for CASSQYPGQPLGGYTF.

The genes are TRBV30 and TRBJ1-1, with D hard to call. From germline, CDR1 is GTSNPN and CDR2 SVGIG (reference sequence). This CDR3 has 13 residues. V lost 8 bases and J 1 base, leaving 14 bases between the germline ends. The CDR3, as DNA: TGTGCCGCGGAAGAGGTTTCGAACACTGAAGCTTTCTTT. This sequence encodes CAAEEVSNTEAFF.